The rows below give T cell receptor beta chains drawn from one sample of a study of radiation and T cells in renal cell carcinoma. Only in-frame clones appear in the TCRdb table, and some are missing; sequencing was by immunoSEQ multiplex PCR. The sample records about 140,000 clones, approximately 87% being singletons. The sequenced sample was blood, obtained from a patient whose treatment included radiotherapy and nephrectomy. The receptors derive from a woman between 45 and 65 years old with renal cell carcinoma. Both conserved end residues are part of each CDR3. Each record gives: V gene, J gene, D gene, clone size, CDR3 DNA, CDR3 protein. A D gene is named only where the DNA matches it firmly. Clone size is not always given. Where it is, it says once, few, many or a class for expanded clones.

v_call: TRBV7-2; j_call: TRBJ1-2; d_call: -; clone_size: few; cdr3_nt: TGTGCCAGCAGCCAATTGGGTGGCTACACCTTC; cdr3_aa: CASSQLGGYTF
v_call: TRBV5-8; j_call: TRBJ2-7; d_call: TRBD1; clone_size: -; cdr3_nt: TGTGCCAGCAGCTTAGGACAGGGAGCCTACGAGCAGTACTTC; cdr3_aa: CASSLGQGAYEQYF
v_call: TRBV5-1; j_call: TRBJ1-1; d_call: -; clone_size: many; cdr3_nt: TGCGCCAGCAGCTCGGGGGATAGGGCTTTCTTT; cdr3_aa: CASSSGDRAFF
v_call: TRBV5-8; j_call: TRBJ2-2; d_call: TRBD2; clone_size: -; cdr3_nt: TGTGCCAGCAGTTCCTTTAGCGGGAGGGCCATACCATCAGGGGAGCTGTTTTTT; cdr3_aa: CASSSFSGRAIPSGELFF
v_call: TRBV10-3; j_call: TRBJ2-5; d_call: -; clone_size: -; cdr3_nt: TGTGCCACATACACCGGAGGGGAGGAGACCCAGTACTTC; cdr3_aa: CATYTGGEETQYF
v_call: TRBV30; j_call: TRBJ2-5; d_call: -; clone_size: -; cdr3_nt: TGTGCCTGGAGTCCCGGCAGGGAGACCCAGTACTTC; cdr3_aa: CAWSPGRETQYF
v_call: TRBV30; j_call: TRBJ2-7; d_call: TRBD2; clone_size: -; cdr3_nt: TGTGCCTGGAGTGTGGGGGGGGACGAGCAGTACTTC; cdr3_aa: CAWSVGGDEQYF
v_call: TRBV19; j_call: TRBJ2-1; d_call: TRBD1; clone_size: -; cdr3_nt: TGTGCCAGTAGTTTATCCGGGACAGGGGGTTTCAGCGATGAGCAGTTCTTC; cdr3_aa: CASSLSGTGGFSDEQFF
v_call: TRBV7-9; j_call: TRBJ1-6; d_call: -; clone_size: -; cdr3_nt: TGTGCCAGCAGCGGAAGGGACTTGAGCTCCTATAATTCACCCCTCCACTTT; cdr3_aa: CASSGRDLSSYNSPLHF
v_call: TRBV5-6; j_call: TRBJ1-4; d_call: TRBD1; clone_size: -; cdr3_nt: TGTGCCAGCCGCAGAGACAGGGGGATCACTAATGAAAAACTGTTTTTT; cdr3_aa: CASRRDRGITNEKLFF
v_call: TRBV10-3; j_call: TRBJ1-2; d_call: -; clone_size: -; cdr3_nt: TGTGCCTTTCACGAGGGGATGTACGGGGGCTACACCTTC; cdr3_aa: CAFHEGMYGGYTF